These 27 T cell receptor beta chains share one sample of origin, sequenced in a study of CD8 T cells in Susac syndrome. Roughly 0.45 to 1 ug RNA was reverse transcribed with random hexamers. Each CDR3 protein is one row after TCRdb ran MiXCR on the immunoSEQ multiplex PCR reads. This sample yields around 140,000 distinct CDR3 sequences, of which over 75% are seen a single time; roughly 0.5% belongs to the top ten. Sequencing input: CD8+ T cells from PBMCs. The source of these receptors is a human donor with multiple sclerosis.

The chain couples TRBV10-3 to TRBJ1-2, with D possibly matching TRBD1 (5 bases). V lost 10 bases, J lost 4 bases, and 13 bases lay in between. The CDR3 consists of 12 residues. From germline, CDR1 is ENHRY and CDR2 SYGVKD. The CDR3 sequence: CATGAPFYGYTF. CDR3 in DNA: TGTGCCACCGGGGCGCCGTTCTATGGCTACACCTTC.

The chain carries TRBV6-4 and TRBJ1-6; D not resolved. Per germline, CDR1 MRHNA and CDR2 SNTAGT. This CDR3 has 15 residues. V shed 0 bases and J shed 14 bases, with 17 bases lying between them. The CDR3 loop is CASSDSIHTRGSLHF. CDR3 in DNA: TGTGCCAGCAGTGACTCGATTCATACTCGGGGATCCCTCCACTTT.

This clonotype was counted once. This sequence joins TRBV28 and TRBJ2-3; 11 nucleotides line up with TRBD1. The CDR3 is 17 amino acids. From germline, CDR1 is MDHEN and CDR2 SYDVKM. V trimming: 4 bases; J trimming: 2 bases; junction bases outside the gene matches: 8. This chain's CDR3 is CASSSRDRGLYTDTQYF. DNA of the CDR3: TGTGCCAGCAGTTCGCGGGACAGGGGGTTATACACAGATACGCAGTATTTT.

This chain links TRBV11-3 with TRBJ2-1; weak D call: TRBD1 (6 bases). This CDR3 spans 17 amino acids. Per germline, CDR1 SGHNT and CDR2 YENEEA. The V gene lost 0 bases and the J gene lost 4 bases, with 16 bases spanning the gap. The CDR3 DNA is TGTGCCAGCAGCTTAGAAGGACGGGAAGGGGGATACAATGAGCAGTTCTTC. The encoded protein is CASSLEGREGGYNEQFF.

This clonotype was seen just once. The rearrangement links TRBV2 to TRBJ1-1; tentatively, D is TRBD1 (5 bases). The ends were cut back, 8 bases at V and 5 bases at J, with 18 bases in the middle. Germline V lookup: CDR1 SNHLY, CDR2 FYNNEI. The CDR3 sequence is 14 residues long. CDR3 residues: CASFNGTAATEAFF. The CDR3 coding sequence is TGTGCCAGCTTTAACGGGACGGCCGCGACTGAAGCTTTCTTT.

The V call is TRBV30, the J call TRBJ1-5; 7 nucleotides align to TRBD1. Germline lookup yields CDR1 GTSNPN and CDR2 SVGIG (reference sequence). The CDR3 runs 17 residues. V shed 2 bases and J 0 bases; nucleotides not matched to a gene: 10. CDR3 loop: CAWSNPGQRISNQPQHF. DNA for the CDR3: TGTGCCTGGAGTAACCCGGGACAGCGGATTAGCAATCAGCCCCAGCATTTT.

This chain links TRBV29-1 with TRBJ1-1, with unresolved D. V lost 4 bases and J lost 2, with 8 bases in between. CDR3 size: 12 residues. Germline V gene data show CDR1 as SQVTM and CDR2 as ANQGSEA. The CDR3 region has the DNA TGCAGCGTTGGGTCAGGAAACACTGAAGCTTTCTTT. Translating it yields CSVGSGNTEAFF.

This chain uses TRBV29-1 with TRBJ2-5, with 10 bases identical to TRBD2. V lost 3 bases to trimming and J lost 4 bases; unmatched junction nucleotides: 8. The CDR3 contains 15 residues. The germline V gene encodes CDR1 SQVTM and CDR2 ANQGSEA. CDR3 sequence: CSVEYVAGGRETQYF. DNA for the CDR3: TGCAGCGTTGAGTATGTAGCGGGAGGCCGAGAGACCCAGTACTTC.

This clonotype has only a few counts. CDR3: CASSMSQNTEAFF. CDR3 DNA: TGTGCCAGTAGTATGTCTCAGAACACTGAAGCTTTCTTT. This sequence joins TRBV19 and TRBJ1-1; no firm D call. From germline, CDR1 is LNHDA and CDR2 SQIVND (reference sequence). The CDR3 is 13 residues long. Trimming pared 3 bases from V and 1 base from J, leaving 6 bases between.

The chain uses TRBV5-1 and TRBJ1-6, with D tentatively TRBD1 (5 bases). V lost 2 bases to trimming and J lost 0 bases, with 12 bases between them. The length of the CDR3 is 17 residues. Germline values: CDR1 SGHRS, CDR2 YFSETQ. CDR3 residues: CASSFRQISSYNSPLHF. The CDR3 DNA reads as TGCGCCAGCAGCTTTAGACAGATCAGCTCCTATAATTCACCCCTCCACTTT. Full variable domain (missing parts from reference TRBV5-1 and TRBJ1-6): KAGVTQTPRYLIKTRGQQVTLSCSPISGHRSVSWYQQTPGQGLQFLFEYFSETQRNKGNFPGRFSGRQFSNSRSEMNVSTLELGDSALYLCASSFRQISSYNSPLHFGNGTRLTVT.

J is TRBJ2-1 and V is TRBV19; TRBD1 matches 9 bases. CDR3 length equals 15 residues. Unmatched junction bases numbered 9, after V lost 4 bases and J lost 8 bases. From germline, CDR1 is LNHDA and CDR2 SQIVND (reference sequence). The chain's CDR3 is CASSTGTGMKDEQFF. The CDR3, as DNA: TGTGCCAGTAGTACCGGGACAGGGATGAAGGATGAGCAGTTCTTC. Drawing the rest from reference TRBV19 and TRBJ2-1, the complete variable domain is DGGITQSPKYLFRKEGQNVTLSCEQNLNHDAMYWYRQDPGQGLRLIYYSQIVNDFQKGDIAEGYSVSREKKESFPLTVTSAQKNPTAFYLCASSTGTGMKDEQFFGPGTRLTVL.

This chain joins TRBV13 and TRBJ2-3; either TRBD1 or TRBD2 may supply D (5 bases each). Germline V gene sequence: CDR1 PRHDT, CDR2 FYEKMQ (reference sequence). The germline V and J ends were trimmed by 3 bases and 6 bases, with 13 bases remaining between them. The CDR3 length is 14 residues. For the CDR3, the DNA is TGTGCCAGCAGCTTGGGACCTCGGACGGATACGCAGTATTTT. Translating gives CASSLGPRTDTQYF. Complete variable domain (other parts from reference TRBV13 and TRBJ2-3): AAGVIQSPRHLIKEKRETATLKCYPIPRHDTVYWYQQGPGQDPQFLISFYEKMQSDKGSIPDRFSAQQFSDYHSELNMSSLELGDSALYFCASSLGPRTDTQYFGPGTRLTVL.

The chain is built from TRBV12-3 or TRBV12-4 and TRBJ2-2; 8 positions match TRBD1. J lost 7 bases, V lost 6 bases, and 7 bases had no gene match. The CDR3 sequence is 14 residues long. The CDR3 reads CASSPTTGGGELFF. The CDR3 DNA follows: TGTGCCAGCAGCCCTACAACAGGGGGCGGGGAGCTGTTTTTT.

This clonotype has just one count. The chain carries TRBV2 and TRBJ2-2, with 9 positions matching TRBD2. The germline CDR1 and CDR2 sequences are SNHLY and FYNNEI. This CDR3 has 17 amino acids. V shed 3 bases and J 3 bases; nucleotides not matched to a gene: 8. The CDR3 here is CASSDSSGMSDTGELFF. Written as DNA, the CDR3 is TGTGCCAGCAGTGATTCTAGCGGGATGTCGGACACCGGGGAGCTGTTTTTT.

The chain combines TRBV19 with TRBJ2-1; D is undetermined. The V gene lost 5 bases and the J gene lost 15 bases, with 14 bases spanning the gap. Germline V gene data show CDR1 as LNHDA and CDR2 as SQIVND (reference sequence). CDR3 length: 11 residues. This CDR3 reads CASSLTDVRFF. The CDR3, as DNA: TGTGCCAGTAGTCTAACGGACGTTCGGTTCTTC.

The chain has TRBV12-3 or TRBV12-4 and TRBJ1-3; D gene unclear. The CDR3 loop spans 16 amino acids. V was pared by 5 bases and J by 0 bases, with 14 bases between. CDR3 amino acids: CASSRIYRSSGNTIYF. CDR3 DNA: TGTGCCAGCAGTCGGATTTACAGAAGCTCTGGAAACACCATATATTTT.

The rearrangement links TRBV28 to TRBJ2-5; 8 nucleotides line up with TRBD1. Per germline, CDR1 MDHEN and CDR2 SYDVKM. The CDR3 totals 16 residues. Trimming at V came to 6 bases and at J to 4 bases, leaving 13 bases not matched to a gene. As DNA, the CDR3 is TGTGCCAGCAGGCGTCCCGGGACAGGAGGCCCAGAGACCCAGTACTTC. Residues: CASRRPGTGGPETQYF.

CDR3 protein: CASSQVKGQGRGADTEAFF. The CDR3 region has the DNA TGCGCCAGCAGCCAAGTTAAAGGACAGGGGCGGGGGGCCGACACTGAAGCTTTCTTT. The V call is TRBV4-1, the J call TRBJ1-1, with 9 positions matching TRBD1. This CDR3 is 19 amino acids long. Germline CDR1 reads MGHRA; CDR2 reads YSYEKL. J was trimmed by 3 bases and V by 1 base; bases with no gene match: 15.

The chain couples TRBV15 to TRBJ1-1; 7 nucleotides match TRBD1. This CDR3 comprises 20 residues. Germline V gives CDR1 LNHNV, CDR2 YYDKDF (reference sequence). Trimming removed 0 bases from V and 0 bases from J; junction bases left unmatched: 16. CDR3 in DNA: TGTGCCACCAGCAGAGATAAGGACAGGACGTTCTCTTTGGTGAACACTGAAGCTTTCTTT. Translating it yields CATSRDKDRTFSLVNTEAFF.

The gene calls are TRBV7-8 and TRBJ1-2; TRBD1 might be the D (5 bases). Germline V gene data show CDR1 as SGHVS and CDR2 as FQNEAQ. The CDR3 sequence is 15 residues long. V lost 7 bases, J lost 1 base, and 16 bases lay in between. The CDR3 DNA reads TGTGCCAGCACCGATTCGGGGCAGCTTAACTATGGCTACACCTTC. Amino acids: CASTDSGQLNYGYTF.

The chain uses TRBV21-1 and TRBJ2-2. TRBV21-1 is designated a pseudogene. This CDR3 has 14 amino acids. In DNA, the CDR3 is TGTGCCAGCAGCAGAAGACTGAACACCGGGGAGCTGTTTTTT. Protein product: CASSRRLNTGELFF.

The J gene is TRBJ2-7, the V gene TRBV2, with D perhaps given as TRBD1 or TRBD2 (5 bases each). There are 18 residues in the CDR3. Trimming took off 5 bases at V and 2 bases at J, with 25 bases between the two ends. Per germline, CDR1 SNHLY and CDR2 FYNNEI. CDR3 nucleotides: TGTGCCAGCAGTCCGAAGAAGGACCTGCCGGGGCCCACCTACGAGCAGTACTTC. Amino acids: CASSPKKDLPGPTYEQYF. Based on the CDR3 plus reference TRBV2 and TRBJ2-7, the full variable domain is EPEVTQTPSHQVTQMGQEVILRCVPISNHLYFYWYRQILGQKVEFLVSFYNNEISEKSEIFDDQFSVERPDGSNFTLKIRSTKLEDSAMYFCASSPKKDLPGPTYEQYFGPGTRLTVT.

CDR3 residues: CASSLPGQGAVYTQYF. Here the CDR3 DNA reads TGTGCCAGCTCACTTCCGGGACAGGGGGCTGTATATACGCAGTATTTT. The chain links TRBV18 to TRBJ2-3; 12 nucleotides align to TRBD1. With 4 bases clipped from V and 7 bases from J, the junction kept 9 bases outside the gene matches. This CDR3 region has 16 residues. The germline gives CDR1 KGHSH, CDR2 LQKENI.

V gene TRBV15 combines with J gene TRBJ1-2; 8 bases match TRBD1. This CDR3 is 15 amino acids long. V trimming: 3 bases; J trimming: 3 bases; junction bases outside the gene matches: 6. CDR1 is LNHNV and CDR2 is YYDKDF in the germline V gene (reference sequence). The CDR3 bases are TGTGCCACCAGCAGCGGACAGGGCGGCGACTATGGCTACACCTTC. This sequence encodes CATSSGQGGDYGYTF.

V usage is TRBV19 and J usage is TRBJ1-1; D unclear. Germline values: CDR1 LNHDA, CDR2 SQIVND (reference sequence). The CDR3 covers 16 residues. V was clipped by 3 bases and J by 1 base, with 15 bases between them. CDR3: CASSILPGTWNTEAFF. The CDR3 region has the DNA TGTGCCAGTAGTATTCTCCCGGGCACGTGGAACACTGAAGCTTTCTTT.

This chain joins TRBV11-2 and TRBJ1-1, with 7 bases matching TRBD1. CDR3 length: 15 amino acids. The germline CDR1 and CDR2 sequences are SGHAT and FQNNGV. Trimming at V came to 0 bases and at J to 4 bases, leaving 5 bases not matched to a gene. CDR3 sequence: CASSLDPTGATEAFF. DNA of the CDR3: TGTGCCAGCAGCTTAGACCCAACAGGGGCCACTGAAGCTTTCTTT.

The V and J genes are TRBV18 and TRBJ2-1, with 8 bases matching TRBD2. Germline CDR1 and CDR2: KGHSH and LQKENI. J lost 1 base, V lost 0 bases, and 11 bases had no gene match. The CDR3 totals 19 residues. CDR3 coding DNA: TGTGCCAGCTCACCACCCCTACCGGTAGGCGGGAGGTCCTACAATGAGCAGTTCTTC. Amino acid sequence: CASSPPLPVGGRSYNEQFF. The whole variable domain, filled in from reference TRBV18 and TRBJ2-1, reads NAGVMQNPRHLVRRRGQEARLRCSPMKGHSHVYWYRQLPEEGLKFMVYLQKENIIDESGMPKERFSAEFPKEGPSILRIQQVVRGDSAAYFCASSPPLPVGGRSYNEQFFGPGTRLTVL.